This T cell receptor (beta chain) was recovered during a study of technical replicates of blood from a few donors. The data were produced by immunoSEQ multiplex PCR, yet TCRdb's version contains in-frame clones alone and is incomplete. The sample holds some 87,000 clones, roughly 96% seen once. The V gene's germline CDR1 is LGHNA and CDR2 YSLEER. Trimming took 1 base from V and 9 from J, leaving 18 bases between them. The CDR3 extends over 16 amino acids. The sample holds one count of this clone. Sequencing was done on a sample of T cells isolated from PBMCs. The receptor was derived from a human donor in good health. V usage is TRBV4-3 and J usage is TRBJ1-4; perhaps TRBD1 as D (6 bases). The CDR3 coding sequence is TGCGCCAGCAGCCAAGCCTATACAGGGAAAGGGAAAAAACTGTTTTTT. Translating gives CASSQAYTGKGKKLFF.